The 4 T cell receptor beta chains in this list originate from one sample, sequenced in a study of cytomegalovirus exposure and HLA in healthy donors. It was with 60 Vbeta and 13 Jbeta primers that the PCR ran. Profiling relied on immunoSEQ multiplex PCR, and the TCRdb table lists in-frame clones only, not all of them. The sample records 100,000 to 150,000 clones, 80% being singletons. Sequenced sample: PBMCs. The receptor set was obtained from a man aged 40-49 years in good health and CMV-seronegative.

The rearrangement links TRBV4-2 to TRBJ1-5; D is perhaps TRBD1 (6 bases). Trimming removed 0 bases from V and 2 bases from J, with 8 bases in between. CDR1 and CDR2 from the germline V gene are LGHNA and YNFKEQ. The CDR3 runs to 15 residues. The CDR3 protein is CASSQEAGGNQPQHF. Here the CDR3 DNA reads TGTGCCAGCAGCCAAGAAGCAGGGGGCAATCAGCCCCAGCATTTT.

V usage is TRBV9 and J usage is TRBJ2-3; D may be TRBD2 (6 bases). The CDR3 sequence is 16 residues long. From germline, CDR1 is SGDLS and CDR2 YYNGEE. The ends were cut back, 4 bases at V and 7 bases at J, with 22 bases in the middle. This CDR3 is CASSPPGLTKGNTQYF. The CDR3 bases are TGTGCCAGCAGCCCCCCGGGACTCACCAAGGGAAATACGCAGTATTTT.

V and J are TRBV18 and TRBJ2-5; 10 nucleotides match TRBD1. Germline CDR1 is KGHSH and CDR2 is LQKENI. The trim removed 1 base at V and 11 bases at J, leaving 10 bases unmatched. The CDR3 consists of 15 residues. The CDR3 sequence is CASSPRDRGEGKQYF. CDR3 nucleotides: TGTGCCAGCTCACCACGGGACAGGGGAGAGGGGAAGCAGTACTTC.

This chain joins TRBV30 and TRBJ2-3; 7 bases are a match to TRBD2. Germline V gene lookup returns CDR1 GTSNPN and CDR2 SVGIG (reference sequence). The CDR3 covers 14 residues. V lost 4 bases, J lost 2 bases, and 6 bases stayed unmatched. DNA of the CDR3: TGTGCCTGGAACCCGGGACTACTCACAGATACGCAGTATTTT. It codes for CAWNPGLLTDTQYF. The whole variable domain, remainder taken from reference TRBV30 and TRBJ2-3, is SQTIHQWPATLVQPVGSPLSLECTVEGTSNPNLYWYRQAAGRGLQLLFYSVGIGQISSEVPQNLSASRPQDRQFILSSKKLLLSDSGFYLCAWNPGLLTDTQYFGPGTRLTVL.